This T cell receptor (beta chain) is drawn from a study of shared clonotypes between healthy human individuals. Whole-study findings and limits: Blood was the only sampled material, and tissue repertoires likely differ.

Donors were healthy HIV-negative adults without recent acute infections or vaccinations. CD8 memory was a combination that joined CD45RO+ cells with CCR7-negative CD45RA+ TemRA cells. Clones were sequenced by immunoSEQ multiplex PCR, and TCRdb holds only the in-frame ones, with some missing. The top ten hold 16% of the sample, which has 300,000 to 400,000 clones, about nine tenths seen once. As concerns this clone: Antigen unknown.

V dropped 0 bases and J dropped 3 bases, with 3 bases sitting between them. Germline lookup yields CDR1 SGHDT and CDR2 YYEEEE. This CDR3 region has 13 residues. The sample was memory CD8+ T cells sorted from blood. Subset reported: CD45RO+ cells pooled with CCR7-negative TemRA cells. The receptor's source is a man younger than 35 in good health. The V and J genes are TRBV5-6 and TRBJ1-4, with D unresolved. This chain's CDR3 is CASSLGSNEKLFF. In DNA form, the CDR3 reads TGTGCCAGCAGCTTGGGATCTAATGAAAAACTGTTTTTT.